Following are 22 T cell receptor beta chains from one sample sequenced in a study of neoadjuvant anti-PD-1 for oral cavity cancer. Generated by immunoSEQ multiplex PCR, the TCRdb table keeps only in-frame clones and is missing some. The table lists 73,000 or so clones, about 85% of them singletons. Described time point: after neoadjuvant nivolumab, at surgical resection. Sample: PBMCs, taken after nivolumab (anti-PD-1) treatment. All receptors come from a person aged 35 to 85 with oral cavity squamous cell carcinoma.

The chain is built from TRBV5-1 and TRBJ1-1; 7 bases agree with TRBD1. Germline trimming cut 2 bases from V and 2 bases from J; bases unmatched to any gene: 3. The CDR3 is 14 residues long. Germline CDR1 reads SGHRS; CDR2 reads YFSETQ. DNA of the CDR3: TGCGCCAGCAGCTTTTGGGACAGCAACACTGAAGCTTTCTTT. Amino acid sequence: CASSFWDSNTEAFF.

CDR3 DNA: TGCAGCGTTGCTGAATCTGGGGCCAACGTCCTGACTTTC. It specifies CSVAESGANVLTF. The chain uses TRBV29-1 and TRBJ2-6; D gene unclear. The germline V gene encodes CDR1 SQVTM and CDR2 ANQGSEA. Trimming pared 4 bases from V and 1 base from J, leaving 5 bases between. The CDR3 is made up of 13 amino acids.

This chain uses TRBV19 with TRBJ2-2; a weak D match, TRBD2 (5 bases). The germline V and J ends were trimmed by 3 bases and 5 bases, with 10 bases remaining between them. The CDR3 has 14 residues. The germline gives CDR1 LNHDA, CDR2 SQIVND (reference sequence). CDR3 amino acids: CASSIEGKTGELFF. Written as DNA, the CDR3 is TGTGCCAGTAGTATCGAGGGCAAGACCGGGGAGCTGTTTTTT.

This chain joins TRBV7-9 and TRBJ2-2, with D perhaps TRBD1 (6 bases). V lost 5 bases to trimming and J lost 0 bases, with 10 bases between them. Looked up from germline, CDR1 is SEHNR and CDR2 is FQNEAQ (reference sequence). The CDR3 runs 15 residues. The CDR3 protein is CASSTGITNTGELFF. The CDR3 DNA sequence: TGTGCCAGCAGCACAGGGATCACGAACACCGGGGAGCTGTTTTTT.

This chain links TRBV13 with TRBJ1-3; D remains unclear. CDR1 and CDR2 (germline): PRHDT, FYEKMQ (reference sequence). Trimming cost V 5 bases and J 0 bases, with 11 bases left between them. This CDR3 comprises 15 residues. CDR3 loop: CASSSWTDSGNTIYF. CDR3 nucleotides: TGTGCCAGCAGCAGTTGGACGGACTCTGGAAACACCATATATTTT.

This clone has a single count. The V gene is TRBV5-1, the J gene TRBJ2-2; D call uncertain. Trimming removed 3 bases from V and 6 bases from J, with 15 bases in between. The CDR3 runs 15 residues. Germline loops: CDR1 SGHRS, CDR2 YFSETQ. The CDR3 spells CASSSDGGRPGELFF. The CDR3 bases are TGCGCCAGCAGCTCCGACGGTGGAAGACCCGGGGAGCTGTTTTTT. Drawing the rest from reference TRBV5-1 and TRBJ2-2, the complete variable domain is KAGVTQTPRYLIKTRGQQVTLSCSPISGHRSVSWYQQTPGQGLQFLFEYFSETQRNKGNFPGRFSGRQFSNSRSEMNVSTLELGDSALYLCASSSDGGRPGELFFGEGSRLTVL.

CDR3 bases: TGCGCCAGCAGCCAGGATACAGGGGGCATTGGCTACACCTTC. Protein product: CASSQDTGGIGYTF. The chain joins TRBV4-1 to TRBJ1-2, with 9 bases fitting TRBD1. In germline, CDR1 is MGHRA, CDR2 YSYEKL. The CDR3 is 14 amino acids. The J segment lost 7 bases and the V segment lost 3 bases, leaving 6 bases of the junction unmatched.

The gene calls are TRBV30 and TRBJ1-2; the D is unclear. The germline CDR1 and CDR2 sequences are GTSNPN and SVGIG (reference sequence). The CDR3 runs to 11 residues. Deletions cut 5 bases from V and 5 bases from J, with 9 bases between. This chain's CDR3 is CAWEIGYGYTF. The CDR3 DNA is TGTGCCTGGGAAATCGGATATGGCTACACCTTC.

V is TRBV27 and J is TRBJ2-7; 13 bases are shared with TRBD2. J was trimmed by 4 bases and V by 3 bases; bases with no gene match: 6. This CDR3 comprises 16 residues. Germline CDR1 is MNHEY and CDR2 is SMNVEV (reference sequence). CDR3 bases: TGTGCCAGCAGTTTGGCGGGACTAGCGGGAATTTACGAGCAGTACTTC. The encoded protein is CASSLAGLAGIYEQYF.

Turning to this clone: Germline and junction disagree at one end, which may indicate a read error. The chain combines TRBV7-7 with TRBJ2-7; 11 bases are a match to TRBD2. The CDR3 runs 16 residues. From germline, CDR1 is SSHAT and CDR2 FNYEAQ (reference sequence). The CDR3 bases are TGTGCTAGCAGCTCGGGACTAGCGGAGAAGGGTTACGAGCAGTACTTC. Translation gives CASSSGLAEKGYEQYF.

The chain couples TRBV27 to TRBJ1-1, with D perhaps TRBD1 (6 bases). Germline V lookup: CDR1 MNHEY, CDR2 SMNVEV (reference sequence). The CDR3 runs to 15 residues. V lost 8 bases, J lost 1 base, and 17 bases lay in between. CDR3 sequence: CASRVRPQGNTEAFF. In DNA, the CDR3 is TGTGCCAGCCGAGTCCGCCCACAGGGGAACACTGAAGCTTTCTTT.

This clone has only one observation. V and J are TRBV19 and TRBJ2-3, with TRBD2 identical over 7 bases. Per germline, CDR1 LNHDA and CDR2 SQIVND (reference sequence). The CDR3 is 15 residues long. V lost 5 bases to trimming and J lost 3 bases; unmatched junction nucleotides: 8. The CDR3 sequence is CASSGVSGLTDTQYF. As DNA, the CDR3 is TGTGCCAGTAGTGGGGTTAGCGGGCTTACAGATACGCAGTATTTT.

The genes are TRBV6-4 and TRBJ2-3; TRBD2 matches 9 bases. The CDR3 has 15 residues. J gave up 6 bases and V 2 bases, and 6 bases lay outside the gene matches. The V gene's germline CDR1 is MRHNA and CDR2 SNTAGT. The CDR3 DNA sequence: TGTGCCAGCAGTGACGTAGCGGGAGCGAGGGATACGCAGTATTTT. It specifies CASSDVAGARDTQYF.

The V gene is TRBV27, the J gene TRBJ2-1; D might be TRBD2 (6 bases). Trimming took 4 bases from V and 0 from J, leaving 13 bases between them. This CDR3 spans 16 amino acids. Germline CDR1 is MNHEY and CDR2 is SMNVEV (reference sequence). The CDR3 spells CASSSLAKSSYNEQFF. DNA for the CDR3: TGTGCCAGCAGTTCTCTAGCGAAAAGCTCCTACAATGAGCAGTTCTTC.

V usage is TRBV28 and J usage is TRBJ2-1; D gene uncertain. Between the trimmed V and J ends, which lost 5 bases and 8 bases, there was a span of 7 bases. CDR3 length: 11 residues. Germline CDR1 and CDR2: MDHEN and SYDVKM. CDR3 coding DNA: TGTGCCAGCAGTCGTCGGGATGAGCAGTTCTTC. This encodes CASSRRDEQFF.

Only one count was recorded for this clone. Other nucleotide sequences from this sample produce the same CDR3. The chain couples TRBV5-4 to TRBJ2-7; D might be TRBD2 (5 bases). CDR1 is SGHNT, CDR2 YYREEE, per germline (reference sequence). The CDR3 contains 14 residues. Trimming cost V 1 base and J 3 bases, with 11 bases left between them. The CDR3 region is CASSLSPGSYEQYF. For the CDR3, the DNA is TGTGCCAGCAGCTTGAGTCCGGGGAGCTACGAGCAGTACTTC.

In its sample, this clone was seen once. The chain is built from TRBV5-1 and TRBJ2-2; 10 bases line up with TRBD2. The CDR3 covers 16 residues. Trimming took 0 bases from V and 5 from J; bases not matched to a gene: 4. CDR1 is SGHRS and CDR2 is YFSETQ in the germline V gene. The CDR3 is CASSLAVGLATGELFF. CDR3 nucleotide sequence: TGCGCCAGCAGCTTGGCGGTGGGACTAGCGACCGGGGAGCTGTTTTTT.

The rearrangement joins TRBV27 to TRBJ1-5; possible D gene TRBD1, 5 bases. Germline V gene sequence: CDR1 MNHEY, CDR2 SMNVEV (reference sequence). The CDR3 contains 15 residues. V was clipped by 5 bases and J by 3 bases, with 14 bases between them. The DNA for the CDR3 is TGTGCCAGCAGTACCCAGACAGAGTTCAATCAGCCCCAGCATTTT. It specifies CASSTQTEFNQPQHF.

This clone was seen many times. This chain connects TRBV2 to TRBJ2-3; no clear D. Trimming shortened V by 6 bases and J by 0 bases, and 10 bases separated the two germline ends. The CDR3 extends over 14 amino acids. Germline V gene lookup returns CDR1 SNHLY and CDR2 FYNNEI. CDR3 loop: CASSGFSSTDTQYF. For the CDR3, the DNA is TGTGCCAGCAGCGGCTTCTCTAGCACAGATACGCAGTATTTT.

This chain connects TRBV6-5 to TRBJ1-5; D is perhaps TRBD1 (6 bases). CDR3 length equals 15 residues. The germline gives CDR1 MNHEY, CDR2 SVGAGI. The ends were cut back, 0 bases at V and 0 bases at J, with 6 bases in the middle. In DNA, the CDR3 is TGTGCCAGCAGTTACTCGGGGGCTAGCAATCAGCCCCAGCATTTT. Amino acid sequence: CASSYSGASNQPQHF.

The chain couples TRBV30 to TRBJ1-1; D call uncertain. The CDR3 spans 13 residues. Germline V gene lookup returns CDR1 GTSNPN and CDR2 SVGIG (reference sequence). V was trimmed by 0 bases and J by 1 base, leaving 6 bases between them. CDR3 bases: TGTGCCTGGAGTGTGCAGCCGAACACTGAAGCTTTCTTT. Translating gives CAWSVQPNTEAFF.

The V and J genes are TRBV27 and TRBJ2-7; TRBD1 or TRBD2 may be the D gene (5 bases each). The CDR3 is made up of 17 amino acids. With 6 bases removed from V and 5 bases from J, the gap between germline ends came to 26 bases. Germline V gene data show CDR1 as MNHEY and CDR2 as SMNVEV (reference sequence). This CDR3 is CASSPAVRGAVSDEQYF. Here the CDR3 DNA reads TGTGCCAGCAGCCCTGCGGTACGAGGGGCAGTTTCTGACGAGCAGTACTTC.